This TCR beta chain was obtained from a study of T cell changes during pregnancy in multiple sclerosis. Data came from immunoSEQ multiplex PCR; TCRdb stores just in-frame clones and leaves some out. The sample includes about 48,000 clones, about 90% of them seen just once. The J segment lost 1 base and the V segment lost 2 bases, leaving 5 bases of the junction unmatched. The CDR3 runs 16 residues. Germline values: CDR1 MNHEY, CDR2 SVGAGI. This TCR derives from a female donor with multiple sclerosis, enrolled in a pregnancy study. The sample was CD4+ T cells from peripheral blood mononuclear cells, taken in the second trimester of pregnancy. The chain uses TRBV6-5 and TRBJ2-3, with 8 bases aligning to TRBD2. The CDR3 protein is CASSYRGGRGTDTQYF. Written as DNA, the CDR3 is TGTGCCAGCAGTTACCGGGGGGGGCGAGGCACAGATACGCAGTATTTT.